This TCR beta chain was sequenced for a study of blood T cells in healthy people across ages. The study, taken as a whole, reports: Among T cells, TCR beta diversity per million cells dropped roughly linearly as age rose.

At least 5.5 micrograms of total RNA were extracted per sample. Worth noting for this clonotype: Its matching antigen is unknown.

The second PCR ran roughly 7 to 12 cycles with a sample-barcoded 5' primer and J-beta primers. Sequencing of every sample gave 3 million or more CDR3-containing paired-end reads. TCRdb reprocessed the 5' RACE reads with MiXCR, giving one entry per CDR3 protein. The data show roughly 1,500,000 distinct CDR3 sequences, about 35% seen once. Material for sequencing was blood. This sequence originates from a woman aged 25 to 39 in good health.

DNA of the CDR3: TGTGCCACAGCCCCAAGGGGCGGGAGCTACAATGAGCAGTTCTTC. Its translation: CATAPRGGSYNEQFF. The chain uses TRBV24-1 and TRBJ2-1, with 7 bases fitting TRBD2. The V and J ends lost 10 bases and 3 bases, in that order; junction bases with no gene match: 11. The CDR3 has 15 residues. The V gene's germline CDR1 is KGHDR and CDR2 SFDVKD.